Listed below are T cell receptor beta chains from one sample, sequenced in a study of early T cells in non-severe SARS-CoV-2 infection. TCRdb ran MiXCR on the 5' RACE reads and lists one entry per CDR3 protein. Counted here are fewer than 100,000 distinct CDR3 sequences, approximately 12% occurring once; the ten biggest clones make up roughly 3.1%. Source material: whole blood. The receptors come from an adult who was a healthcare worker with PCR-confirmed SARS-CoV-2 infection or an uninfected control (not recorded which). CDR3s include the opening cysteine and the closing phenylalanine or tryptophan. Each record gives: CDR3 protein, CDR3 DNA, CDR3 length, V gene, clone size, J gene, D gene. The D gene is left open where the match is weak. Size tells how often a clone was seen (once, few, many) or the class of an expanded clone, and some rows leave it out.

CDR3 protein: CSASIAPDTQYF
CDR3 DNA: TGCAGTGCTAGTATAGCTCCGGATACGCAGTATTTT
CDR3 length: 12
V gene: TRBV20-1
clone size: NA
J gene: TRBJ2-3
D gene: NA

CDR3 protein: CASRRRDRGFSDTQYF
CDR3 DNA: TGTGCCAGCAGACGCCGGGACAGGGGCTTCTCGGATACGCAGTATTTT
CDR3 length: 16
V gene: TRBV5-6
clone size: many
J gene: TRBJ2-3
D gene: TRBD1

CDR3 protein: CASSPAGSGAFF
CDR3 DNA: TGTGCCAGCAGCCCCGCAGGCTCGGGAGCTTTCTTT
CDR3 length: 12
V gene: TRBV12-3/TRBV12-4
clone size: NA
J gene: TRBJ1-1
D gene: NA

CDR3 protein: CASSDRYNEQFF
CDR3 DNA: TGTGCCAGCAGTGACAGGTACAATGAGCAGTTCTTC
CDR3 length: 12
V gene: TRBV12-3/TRBV12-4
clone size: few
J gene: TRBJ2-1
D gene: NA

CDR3 protein: CASSYDGQGDPEAFF
CDR3 DNA: TGTGCCAGCAGTTACGACGGACAGGGGGATCCTGAAGCTTTCTTT
CDR3 length: 15
V gene: TRBV6-6
clone size: few
J gene: TRBJ1-1
D gene: TRBD1

CDR3 protein: CASSLGLADFF
CDR3 DNA: TGTGCCAGCAGTCTTGGACTAGCGGATTTCTTC
CDR3 length: 11
V gene: TRBV28
clone size: few
J gene: TRBJ2-1
D gene: TRBD2

CDR3 protein: CATSDLATRGDTGELFF
CDR3 DNA: TGTGCCACCAGTGATTTGGCGACCCGGGGGGACACCGGGGAGCTGTTTTTT
CDR3 length: 17
V gene: TRBV24-1
clone size: many
J gene: TRBJ2-2
D gene: TRBD2

CDR3 protein: CASSLEGNNNEKLFF
CDR3 DNA: TGCGCCAGCAGCTTGGAGGGGAACAATAATGAAAAACTGTTTTTT
CDR3 length: 15
V gene: TRBV5-1
clone size: few
J gene: TRBJ1-4
D gene: NA

CDR3 protein: CASSLEKGAGGQETQYF
CDR3 DNA: TGTGCCAGCAGCTTAGAAAAAGGAGCGGGAGGGCAAGAGACCCAGTACTTC
CDR3 length: 17
V gene: TRBV13
clone size: NA
J gene: TRBJ2-5
D gene: TRBD2

CDR3 protein: CSVEEGYSYNEQFF
CDR3 DNA: TGCAGCGTTGAGGAGGGGTACTCCTACAATGAGCAGTTCTTC
CDR3 length: 14
V gene: TRBV29-1
clone size: few
J gene: TRBJ2-1
D gene: NA

CDR3 protein: CASSVQGPYEQYF
CDR3 DNA: TGTGCCAGCAGCGTGCAGGGGCCCTACGAGCAGTACTTC
CDR3 length: 13
V gene: TRBV7-8
clone size: many
J gene: TRBJ2-7
D gene: NA

CDR3 protein: CASSFIRYEQYF
CDR3 DNA: TGTGCCAGCAGTTTCATCCGCTACGAGCAGTACTTC
CDR3 length: 12
V gene: TRBV28
clone size: few
J gene: TRBJ2-7
D gene: NA

CDR3 protein: CSVVPGYTEAFF
CDR3 DNA: TGCAGCGTTGTGCCCGGGTATACTGAAGCTTTCTTT
CDR3 length: 12
V gene: TRBV29-1
clone size: few
J gene: TRBJ1-1
D gene: NA

CDR3 protein: CASSQDPAGARVEQFF
CDR3 DNA: TGCGCCAGCAGCCAAGATCCAGCGGGAGCTCGCGTTGAGCAGTTCTTC
CDR3 length: 16
V gene: TRBV4-1
clone size: NA
J gene: TRBJ2-1
D gene: TRBD2

CDR3 protein: CASSLVVDTQYF
CDR3 DNA: TGTGCCAGCAGCTTAGTGGTGGATACGCAGTATTTT
CDR3 length: 12
V gene: TRBV13
clone size: NA
J gene: TRBJ2-3
D gene: NA

CDR3 protein: CASSSMGERGKNTEAFF
CDR3 DNA: TGTGCCAGCAGTTCCATGGGGGAGCGAGGGAAGAACACTGAAGCTTTCTTT
CDR3 length: 17
V gene: TRBV27
clone size: NA
J gene: TRBJ1-1
D gene: NA

CDR3 protein: CATLSIGLAGQETQYF
CDR3 DNA: TGTGCCACCCTAAGTATCGGACTAGCGGGACAAGAGACCCAGTACTTC
CDR3 length: 16
V gene: TRBV6-5
clone size: few
J gene: TRBJ2-5
D gene: TRBD2

CDR3 protein: CASSYSRGGRTDTQYF
CDR3 DNA: TGTGCCAGCAGTTACTCACGTGGCGGGAGGACAGATACGCAGTATTTT
CDR3 length: 16
V gene: TRBV6-5
clone size: NA
J gene: TRBJ2-3
D gene: TRBD2

CDR3 protein: CASRAPSSYEQYF
CDR3 DNA: TGTGCCAGCAGAGCCCCAAGCTCCTACGAGCAGTACTTC
CDR3 length: 13
V gene: TRBV6-5
clone size: many
J gene: TRBJ2-7
D gene: NA

CDR3 protein: CSVPYGATDTQYF
CDR3 DNA: TGCAGCGTACCTTACGGAGCCACAGATACGCAGTATTTT
CDR3 length: 13
V gene: TRBV29-1
clone size: few
J gene: TRBJ2-3
D gene: NA

CDR3 protein: CASSLAGSGNTIYF
CDR3 DNA: TGTGCCAGCAGCTTAGCCGGCTCTGGAAACACCATATATTTT
CDR3 length: 14
V gene: TRBV7-9
clone size: many
J gene: TRBJ1-3
D gene: NA

CDR3 protein: CAWSASLKGQGDEQYF
CDR3 DNA: TGTGCCTGGAGCGCCTCCCTTAAGGGACAGGGGGACGAGCAGTACTTC
CDR3 length: 16
V gene: TRBV30
clone size: once
J gene: TRBJ2-7
D gene: TRBD1

CDR3 protein: CASSRSGPPDEQFF
CDR3 DNA: TGCGCCAGCAGCCGCTCCGGGCCCCCGGATGAGCAGTTCTTC
CDR3 length: 14
V gene: TRBV5-1
clone size: NA
J gene: TRBJ2-1
D gene: NA

CDR3 protein: CAKGDLNTEAFF
CDR3 DNA: TGTGCTAAAGGAGACCTGAACACTGAAGCTTTCTTT
CDR3 length: 12
V gene: TRBV30
clone size: once
J gene: TRBJ1-1
D gene: NA

CDR3 protein: CSAKKHPPYNEQFF
CDR3 DNA: TGCAGTGCCAAGAAACACCCCCCCTACAATGAGCAGTTCTTC
CDR3 length: 14
V gene: TRBV20-1
clone size: many
J gene: TRBJ2-1
D gene: NA

CDR3 protein: CASSLVGDGFYNEQFF
CDR3 DNA: TGTGCCAGCAGCTTAGTCGGGGACGGATTCTACAATGAGCAGTTCTTC
CDR3 length: 16
V gene: TRBV7-8
clone size: few
J gene: TRBJ2-1
D gene: NA

CDR3 protein: CASSTGTSGYNEQFF
CDR3 DNA: TGTGCCAGTAGTACGGGGACTAGCGGATACAATGAGCAGTTCTTC
CDR3 length: 15
V gene: TRBV19
clone size: NA
J gene: TRBJ2-1
D gene: TRBD2

CDR3 protein: CASSFSPSGQETQYF
CDR3 DNA: TGTGCCAGCAGCTTTTCCCCGTCGGGACAAGAGACCCAGTACTTC
CDR3 length: 15
V gene: TRBV5-5
clone size: NA
J gene: TRBJ2-5
D gene: NA

CDR3 protein: CASSLSTSGADEQFF
CDR3 DNA: TGTGCCAGCAGCTTGTCGACTAGCGGGGCGGATGAGCAGTTCTTC
CDR3 length: 15
V gene: TRBV7-6
clone size: NA
J gene: TRBJ2-1
D gene: TRBD2

CDR3 protein: CSARPLVGSYSNQPQHF
CDR3 DNA: TGCAGTGCTAGACCTCTAGTTGGCAGCTATAGCAATCAGCCCCAGCATTTT
CDR3 length: 17
V gene: TRBV20-1
clone size: few
J gene: TRBJ1-5
D gene: NA

CDR3 protein: CASSPAGTGDTEAFF
CDR3 DNA: TGTGCCAGCTCACCAGCGGGGACAGGCGACACTGAAGCTTTCTTT
CDR3 length: 15
V gene: TRBV18
clone size: NA
J gene: TRBJ1-1
D gene: TRBD1

CDR3 protein: CASTVPGGRYGYTF
CDR3 DNA: TGTGCCAGCACCGTGCCGGGGGGGCGTTATGGCTACACCTTC
CDR3 length: 14
V gene: TRBV2
clone size: many
J gene: TRBJ1-2
D gene: NA

CDR3 protein: CASSLRQSLLDNYGYTF
CDR3 DNA: TGCGCCAGCAGCTTGCGCCAGTCCCTATTAGATAACTATGGCTACACCTTC
CDR3 length: 17
V gene: TRBV5-1
clone size: many
J gene: TRBJ1-2
D gene: NA

CDR3 protein: CAWSVGFDEQFF
CDR3 DNA: TGTGCCTGGAGTGTTGGGTTCGATGAGCAGTTCTTC
CDR3 length: 12
V gene: TRBV30
clone size: many
J gene: TRBJ2-1
D gene: NA

CDR3 protein: CASSVTETYGYTF
CDR3 DNA: TGTGCCAGCAGTGTCACAGAGACCTATGGCTACACCTTC
CDR3 length: 13
V gene: TRBV28
clone size: NA
J gene: TRBJ1-2
D gene: NA

CDR3 protein: CASSEDSGSPTDTQYF
CDR3 DNA: TGTGCCAGCAGTGAAGATAGCGGGAGCCCCACAGATACGCAGTATTTT
CDR3 length: 16
V gene: TRBV6-1
clone size: NA
J gene: TRBJ2-3
D gene: TRBD2

CDR3 protein: CASSTDPRGGGYTF
CDR3 DNA: TGTGCCAGCAGTACGGACCCCAGAGGAGGTGGCTACACCTTC
CDR3 length: 14
V gene: TRBV12-3/TRBV12-4
clone size: NA
J gene: TRBJ1-2
D gene: NA

CDR3 protein: CASTTGYSNQPQHF
CDR3 DNA: TGTGCCAGTACCACCGGATATAGCAATCAGCCCCAGCATTTT
CDR3 length: 14
V gene: TRBV19
clone size: few
J gene: TRBJ1-5
D gene: NA

CDR3 protein: CASSLSEPGELFF
CDR3 DNA: TGCGCCAGCAGCTTATCGGAGCCCGGGGAGCTGTTTTTT
CDR3 length: 13
V gene: TRBV5-1
clone size: few
J gene: TRBJ2-2
D gene: NA

CDR3 protein: CASSPLRETQYF
CDR3 DNA: TGTGCCAGCAGCCCACTTAGGGAGACCCAGTACTTC
CDR3 length: 12
V gene: TRBV3-1
clone size: many
J gene: TRBJ2-5
D gene: NA

CDR3 protein: CSALDRVGNEKLFF
CDR3 DNA: TGCAGTGCTCTCGACAGGGTTGGTAATGAAAAACTGTTTTTT
CDR3 length: 14
V gene: TRBV20-1
clone size: few
J gene: TRBJ1-4
D gene: TRBD1

CDR3 protein: CASSSRGSSNNSPLHF
CDR3 DNA: TGCGCCAGCAGTTCCAGGGGGTCGTCAAATAATTCACCCCTCCACTTT
CDR3 length: 16
V gene: TRBV5-1
clone size: few
J gene: TRBJ1-6
D gene: TRBD1

CDR3 protein: CAWSRELYNEQFF
CDR3 DNA: TGTGCCTGGAGTCGGGAACTCTACAATGAGCAGTTCTTC
CDR3 length: 13
V gene: TRBV30
clone size: NA
J gene: TRBJ2-1
D gene: NA

CDR3 protein: CASREGRGQPNNEQFF
CDR3 DNA: TGCGCCAGCCGGGAAGGTCGCGGACAGCCAAACAATGAGCAGTTCTTC
CDR3 length: 16
V gene: TRBV5-1
clone size: many
J gene: TRBJ2-1
D gene: NA

CDR3 protein: CASSSRPTSGRSTDTQYF
CDR3 DNA: TGTGCCAGCAGTTCCCGCCCCACTAGCGGGAGGAGCACAGATACGCAGTATTTT
CDR3 length: 18
V gene: TRBV7-2
clone size: NA
J gene: TRBJ2-3
D gene: TRBD2

CDR3 protein: CASGLSYEQYF
CDR3 DNA: TGTGCCAGCGGCCTCTCCTACGAGCAGTACTTC
CDR3 length: 11
V gene: TRBV28
clone size: few
J gene: TRBJ2-7
D gene: NA

CDR3 protein: CSATGRGPTDTQYF
CDR3 DNA: TGCAGCGCCACAGGGAGAGGGCCCACAGATACGCAGTATTTT
CDR3 length: 14
V gene: TRBV29-1
clone size: many
J gene: TRBJ2-3
D gene: NA

CDR3 protein: CASSLVSEMADTQYF
CDR3 DNA: TGTGCCAGCAGCTTAGTGAGTGAAATGGCAGATACGCAGTATTTT
CDR3 length: 15
V gene: TRBV7-6
clone size: NA
J gene: TRBJ2-3
D gene: NA

CDR3 protein: CASTYYRGRSYEQYF
CDR3 DNA: TGTGCCAGCACCTACTACAGGGGGCGCAGCTACGAGCAGTACTTC
CDR3 length: 15
V gene: TRBV6-2/TRBV6-3
clone size: few
J gene: TRBJ2-7
D gene: TRBD1

CDR3 protein: CATSGPEREPQNEQFF
CDR3 DNA: TGTGCCACCTCCGGACCAGAGCGGGAGCCTCAAAATGAGCAGTTCTTC
CDR3 length: 16
V gene: TRBV24-1
clone size: NA
J gene: TRBJ2-1
D gene: TRBD2

CDR3 protein: CASNPSPGETQYF
CDR3 DNA: TGTGCCAGCAACCCCAGCCCAGGGGAGACCCAGTACTTC
CDR3 length: 13
V gene: TRBV9
clone size: many
J gene: TRBJ2-5
D gene: NA

CDR3 protein: CASSWDRRGYSPLHF
CDR3 DNA: TGTGCCAGCAGTTGGGACAGGCGAGGGTACTCACCCCTCCACTTT
CDR3 length: 15
V gene: TRBV7-2
clone size: NA
J gene: TRBJ1-6
D gene: TRBD1

CDR3 protein: CAWSVLSVSLWTQYF
CDR3 DNA: TGTGCCTGGAGTGTACTATCAGTCTCCTTGTGGACGCAGTATTTT
CDR3 length: 15
V gene: TRBV30
clone size: NA
J gene: TRBJ2-3
D gene: NA

CDR3 protein: CASSATGVTEAFF
CDR3 DNA: TGCGCCAGCAGCGCCACAGGGGTCACTGAAGCTTTCTTT
CDR3 length: 13
V gene: TRBV5-1
clone size: NA
J gene: TRBJ1-1
D gene: TRBD1

CDR3 protein: CASSPPGTGNNGYTF
CDR3 DNA: TGTGCCAGCAGCCCGCCCGGGACAGGGAACAATGGCTACACCTTC
CDR3 length: 15
V gene: TRBV11-2
clone size: few
J gene: TRBJ1-2
D gene: TRBD1

CDR3 protein: CSAAGTGANVLTF
CDR3 DNA: TGCAGTGCTGCAGGGACTGGGGCCAACGTCCTGACTTTC
CDR3 length: 13
V gene: TRBV20-1
clone size: many
J gene: TRBJ2-6
D gene: NA

CDR3 protein: CASSLSGGRRTGELFF
CDR3 DNA: TGTGCCAGCAGCTTAAGCGGGGGGCGCCGAACCGGGGAGCTGTTTTTT
CDR3 length: 16
V gene: TRBV7-3
clone size: few
J gene: TRBJ2-2
D gene: TRBD2